One and the same sample provided the 2 T cell receptor beta chains below, sequenced in a study of prognosis after radiotherapy for stage I lung cancer. By two-round multiplex PCR, the TCR beta CDR3 was amplified from genomic DNA. Round one of PCR was performed, and it used primers specific to each TRBV and TRBJ gene. A single record per CDR3 protein comes from TCRdb applying MiXCR to the multiplex PCR reads. The data hold fewer than 25,000 distinct CDR3 sequences, with roughly 39% observed a single time. The source was PBMCs, collected before or after stereotactic body radiation therapy (not recorded which). The receptor set was obtained from a donor aged 50 or older with non-small cell lung cancer.

The V gene is TRBV6-2 or TRBV6-3, the J gene TRBJ2-2; possible D gene TRBD2, 6 bases. V was clipped by 8 bases and J by 9 bases, with 19 bases between them. The CDR3 runs 14 residues. The germline V gene encodes CDR1 MNHEY and CDR2 SVGEGT. CDR3 bases: TGTGCCAGCTCCCCTAGCGCGAGGTCCCGGGAGCTGTTTTTT. This codes for CASSPSARSRELFF.

This clonotype turned up a few times. At one boundary the junction diverges from the germline segment, which might be a read error. V and J are TRBV6-1 and TRBJ2-1; D uncertain. Germline CDR1 and CDR2: MNHNS and SASEGT. The CDR3 has 14 amino acids. The CDR3 bases are TGTACCAGCAGTCTCTCAGGTGCATACAATGAGCAGTTCTTC. Translation gives CTSSLSGAYNEQFF.